The clone carrying this TCR beta chain has more than one count but fewer than ten. The antigen remains unidentified. The data are from a study of T cell repertoires in cytomegalovirus infection. Looking at the study overall: CMV epitopes, recently identified HLA-C-restricted and well-studied HLA-B-restricted, were used.

TCRdb re-called the reads through MiXCR, storing one row per CDR3 protein. The data contain 310,000 or so distinct CDR3 sequences, approximately 25% of them seen just once; the ten biggest clones take up approximately 12%. Findings of the study overall: Across the ex vivo response, the dominant clonotypes were HLA-C-restricted CMV-specific TCR beta clonotypes.

This specimen consisted of cultured PBMCs, obtained from culture after CMV antigen stimulation. The origin of this receptor is a human donor in good health (CMV status not recorded). Some clones in this sample may be carry-over from other donors' samples.

The CDR3 spells CASSQAPAGGSNEQFF. As DNA, the CDR3 is TGCGCCAGCAGCCAAGCACCGGCGGGAGGTTCGAATGAGCAGTTCTTC. The chain combines TRBV4-3 with TRBJ2-1, with 8 bases identical to TRBD2. J gave up 7 bases and V 1 base, and 9 bases lay outside the gene matches. Per germline, CDR1 LGHNA and CDR2 YSLEER. CDR3 length equals 16 residues.